The 32 T cell receptor beta chains given below trace back to one sample, sequenced in a study of T cell repertoires in cytomegalovirus infection. Using its own MiXCR run on the reads, TCRdb lists one record per CDR3 protein. The data contain 84,000 or so distinct CDR3 sequences, approximately 45% of them singletons. Antigen specificity for these receptors is unknown. Sequenced here: CD8+ T cells from cultured PBMCs, sampled from culture after CMV antigen stimulation. The receptor set was obtained from a human donor in good health (CMV status not recorded). Some clones in this sample may be carry-over from other donors' samples.

The rearrangement joins TRBV19 to TRBJ1-5; D gene ambiguous. The CDR3 totals 14 residues. Germline-derived CDR1 and CDR2 are LNHDA and SQIVND (reference sequence). The V end lost 3 bases, the J end lost 0 bases, and 6 bases lay between the germline ends. CDR3 sequence (DNA): TGTGCCAGTAGTATCGGTTATAGCAATCAGCCCCAGCATTTT. This gives the protein CASSIGYSNQPQHF.

This clonotype was observed a handful of times. The CDR3 region is CASSIDREGSYNEQFF. CDR3 nucleotides: TGTGCCAGTAGTATAGACCGGGAGGGTTCCTACAATGAGCAGTTCTTC. The V gene is TRBV19, the J gene TRBJ2-1; 8 positions agree with TRBD2. V was clipped by 0 bases and J by 1 base; unmatched bases: 2. Germline V gives CDR1 LNHDA, CDR2 SQIVND (reference sequence). This CDR3 contains 16 residues.

The rearrangement uses TRBV28 and TRBJ2-3; 14 nucleotides align to TRBD2. The CDR3 spans 17 residues. Germline lookup yields CDR1 MDHEN and CDR2 SYDVKM. V shed 5 bases, J shed 5 bases, and the junction held 9 bases outside the gene matches. The DNA for the CDR3 is TGTGCCAGCAGTGTTCGACTAGCGGGAGGGCCGGGAGATACGCAGTATTTT. Encoded protein: CASSVRLAGGPGDTQYF.

Concerning this clonotype: One end of the junction is discordant with germline, which a read error may explain. The V call is TRBV24-1, the J call TRBJ2-4; D unresolved. Per germline, CDR1 KGHDR and CDR2 SFDVKD. The CDR3 loop spans 9 amino acids. The CDR3 DNA follows: TGCCTCCGGCCAAACATTCAGTACTTC. It encodes CLRPNIQYF.

This clonotype was detected once. The V gene is TRBV7-9, the J gene TRBJ1-5; weak D call: TRBD1 (6 bases). Deletions cut 3 bases from V and 6 bases from J, with 12 bases between. The CDR3 has 14 residues. Germline CDR1 and CDR2: SEHNR and FQNEAQ (reference sequence). CDR3 sequence: CASSFPGASQPQHF. DNA for the CDR3: TGTGCCAGCAGCTTCCCAGGGGCGAGTCAGCCCCAGCATTTT.

The chain uses TRBV28 and TRBJ2-7; D is perhaps TRBD2 (7 bases). The CDR3 runs to 15 residues. Looked up from germline, CDR1 is MDHEN and CDR2 is SYDVKM. The V end lost 5 bases, the J end lost 2 bases, and 16 bases lay between the germline ends. The CDR3: CASSPQRGATYEQYF. The CDR3 bases are TGTGCCAGCAGTCCCCAACGGGGGGCTACCTACGAGCAGTACTTC.

This clonotype was detected once. The genes are TRBV7-9 and TRBJ1-5; D is unclear. In germline, CDR1 is SEHNR, CDR2 FQNEAQ (reference sequence). The ends were cut back, 5 bases at V and 2 bases at J, with 13 bases in the middle. The CDR3 runs to 15 residues. CDR3 in amino acids: CASSPGGRGNQPQHF. The CDR3 nucleotides are TGTGCCAGCAGCCCCGGCGGGAGGGGCAATCAGCCCCAGCATTTT.

This clonotype appeared many times. Written as DNA, the CDR3 is TGTGCCAGTACCCGGACAGGGGAAAACAATGAGCAGTTCTTC. Its translation is CASTRTGENNEQFF. V is TRBV19 and J is TRBJ2-1; 9 positions agree with TRBD1. Germline V gene sequence: CDR1 LNHDA, CDR2 SQIVND (reference sequence). Losses at the gene ends were 7 bases for V and 5 bases for J; bases not matched to a gene: 6. CDR3 length: 14 residues.

This clonotype was detected a few times. The rearrangement joins TRBV7-6 to TRBJ2-1, with 7 bases lining up with TRBD2. Germline-derived CDR1 and CDR2 are SGHVS and FNYEAQ. The CDR3 is 15 amino acids. V shed 1 base, J shed 6 bases, and the junction held 6 bases outside the gene matches. The CDR3, as DNA: TGTGCCAGCAGCTTAGGCGGGGGATCGCGCAATGAGCAGTTCTTC. It yields the protein CASSLGGGSRNEQFF.

V usage is TRBV4-2 and J usage is TRBJ2-7; D unresolved. This CDR3 contains 15 residues. The germline gives CDR1 LGHNA, CDR2 YNFKEQ. Trimming cost V 0 bases and J 0 bases, with 9 bases left between them. The CDR3 sequence: CASSQEKTSSYEQYF. The CDR3 DNA reads as TGTGCCAGCAGCCAAGAGAAGACAAGCTCCTACGAGCAGTACTTC.

This clonotype was counted a few times. The chain has TRBV19 and TRBJ2-7, with TRBD1 as a possible D gene (5 bases). The CDR3 is 15 residues long. V was pared by 3 bases and J by 5 bases, with 17 bases between. The germline CDR1 and CDR2 sequences are LNHDA and SQIVND (reference sequence). The CDR3, as DNA: TGTGCCAGTAGTATCAAGAACGGCAGGGCGCACGAGCAGTACTTC. Protein: CASSIKNGRAHEQYF.

The genes are TRBV7-8 and TRBJ1-2; D is possibly TRBD1 (6 bases). Between the trimmed V and J ends, which lost 4 bases and 5 bases, there was a span of 23 bases. In germline, CDR1 is SGHVS, CDR2 FQNEAQ. The CDR3 is 17 amino acids. CDR3 coding DNA: TGTGCCAGCAGCTCCCCCCCGGTCGGCAGGGGTAGATATGGCTACACCTTC. The encoded protein is CASSSPPVGRGRYGYTF.

The DNA of the CDR3 is TGCGCCAGCAGACGAGGGCAGAATACCTACAATGAGCAGTTCTTC. Translated: CASRRGQNTYNEQFF. The rearrangement uses TRBV5-1 and TRBJ2-1; a weak D match, TRBD2 (5 bases). Trimming pared 5 bases from V and 2 bases from J, leaving 14 bases between. Looked up from germline, CDR1 is SGHRS and CDR2 is YFSETQ. This CDR3 region has 15 residues.

This sequence joins TRBV11-2 and TRBJ1-1, with 7 bases identical to TRBD1. CDR1 is SGHAT, CDR2 FQNNGV, per germline. Trimming removed 4 bases from V and 0 bases from J; junction bases left unmatched: 8. CDR3 length equals 16 residues. The CDR3 region has the DNA TGTGCCAGCAGCTCTCGGACAGGCCCCATGAACACTGAAGCTTTCTTT. It specifies CASSSRTGPMNTEAFF.

V and J are TRBV4-1 and TRBJ1-2; D gene uncertain. Germline lookup yields CDR1 MGHRA and CDR2 YSYEKL. The CDR3 has 16 residues. Trimming took 0 bases from V and 8 from J, leaving 19 bases between them. For the CDR3, the DNA is TGCGCCAGCAGCCAAGACGGTAGAGGGTCGAAGAACGGCTACACCTTC. This gives the protein CASSQDGRGSKNGYTF.

V gene TRBV7-9 combines with J gene TRBJ1-1, with 7 bases that match TRBD1. This CDR3 comprises 12 residues. Unmatched junction bases numbered 5, after V lost 6 bases and J lost 7 bases. CDR1 is SEHNR, CDR2 FQNEAQ, per germline (reference sequence). Here the CDR3 DNA reads TGTGCCAGCAGGGCGACAGGGTTTGAAGCTTTCTTT. Protein sequence: CASRATGFEAFF. Based on the CDR3 plus reference TRBV7-9 and TRBJ1-1, the full variable domain is DTGVSQNPRHKITKRGQNVTFRCDPISEHNRLYWYRQTLGQGPEFLTYFQNEAQLEKSRLLSDRFSAERPKGSFSTLEIQRTEQGDSAMYLCASRATGFEAFFGQGTRLTVV.

The chain couples TRBV7-9 to TRBJ2-7; maybe TRBD2 (6 bases). Germline V gene sequence: CDR1 SEHNR, CDR2 FQNEAQ (reference sequence). The CDR3 runs 14 residues. Trimming cost V 1 base and J 7 bases, with 14 bases left between them. In DNA form, the CDR3 reads TGTGCCAGCAGCTTAGAAGGCGGCGCGGGAGAGCAGTACTTC. As protein: CASSLEGGAGEQYF.

The chain combines TRBV7-9 with TRBJ2-5, with 8 positions matching TRBD2. V was clipped by 4 bases and J by 5 bases; unmatched bases: 9. Germline V CDR1 and CDR2: SEHNR, FQNEAQ (reference sequence). The CDR3 sequence is 15 residues long. CDR3 nucleotides: TGTGCCAGCAGCTCCCCCGGGGGGGCCCTGGAGACCCAGTACTTC. This encodes CASSSPGGALETQYF.

CDR3 sequence reads: CASTSESGNEQFF. In DNA form, the CDR3 reads TGTGCCAGCACCTCGGAGTCCGGGAATGAGCAGTTCTTC. The chain employs TRBV7-9 and TRBJ2-1; no reliable D call. V was cut by 7 bases and J by 7 bases, with 14 bases left in between. The V gene's germline CDR1 is SEHNR and CDR2 FQNEAQ (reference sequence). The CDR3 is 13 amino acids.

The chain has TRBV6-6 and TRBJ2-7; D gene uncertain. V lost 2 bases to trimming and J lost 3 bases, with 8 bases between them. Germline CDR1 reads MNHNY; CDR2 reads SVGAGI (reference sequence). CDR3 length: 13 amino acids. CDR3 sequence: CASSYGQRYEQYF. Here the CDR3 DNA reads TGTGCCAGCAGTTACGGGCAGCGCTACGAGCAGTACTTC.

This clonotype was recorded once. This chain links TRBV7-8 with TRBJ2-3; either TRBD1 or TRBD2 may fit D (6 bases each). CDR1 is SGHVS, CDR2 FQNEAQ, per germline. V was shortened by 6 bases and J by 3 bases, with 19 bases between the two germline ends. The CDR3 consists of 16 residues. The CDR3 sequence is CASSLEEGRGTDTQYF. CDR3 nucleotide sequence: TGTGCCAGCAGTTTGGAGGAGGGAAGGGGGACAGATACGCAGTATTTT.

This clonotype was seen only a few times. The chain employs TRBV12-3 or TRBV12-4 and TRBJ1-2, with TRBD1 identical over 9 bases. The CDR3 is made up of 13 amino acids. The V gene end was trimmed by 7 bases and the J gene end by 8 bases; junction bases not matched to a gene: 8. Here the CDR3 DNA reads TGTGCCAGCACCTGGGGACAGGGAATAGGCTACACCTTC. Its protein product is CASTWGQGIGYTF.

The V and J genes are TRBV20-1 and TRBJ2-7, with D possibly being TRBD1 (6 bases). Germline loops: CDR1 DFQATT, CDR2 SNEGSKA (reference sequence). This CDR3 comprises 16 residues. Trimming pared 3 bases from V and 6 bases from J, leaving 24 bases between. CDR3 sequence (DNA): TGCAGTGCTAGTTCCCCTCAATCAGGGGACCTTTCCGAGCAGTACTTC. As protein: CSASSPQSGDLSEQYF.

This chain links TRBV6-1 with TRBJ2-7; weak D call: TRBD2 (6 bases). CDR3 size: 13 residues. Trimming shortened V by 5 bases and J by 4 bases, and 12 bases separated the two germline ends. Germline lookup yields CDR1 MNHNS and CDR2 SASEGT. As DNA, the CDR3 is TGTGCCAGCAGTTTGACTAGGGGTTACGAGCAGTACTTC. Translation: CASSLTRGYEQYF.

The chain is built from TRBV20-1 and TRBJ2-7; TRBD2 agrees at 9 bases. The V and J ends lost 3 bases and 3 bases, in that order; junction bases with no gene match: 15. Germline values: CDR1 DFQATT, CDR2 SNEGSKA (reference sequence). CDR3 length: 17 amino acids. CDR3 amino acids: CSARIEARREGLYEQYF. CDR3 bases: TGCAGTGCTAGGATCGAGGCACGGCGGGAGGGCCTCTACGAGCAGTACTTC.

CDR3 sequence (DNA): TGTGCCAGCAGGTACAGTTACAGGGGGAATGAGCAGTTCTTC. Translating gives CASRYSYRGNEQFF. The chain uses TRBV6-1 and TRBJ2-1, with 8 bases that match TRBD1. The CDR3 spans 14 residues. Unmatched junction bases numbered 8, after V lost 6 bases and J lost 7 bases. The germline gives CDR1 MNHNS, CDR2 SASEGT.

The chain carries TRBV11-2 and TRBJ1-6; D might be TRBD1 (5 bases). In germline, CDR1 is SGHAT, CDR2 FQNNGV. Trimming stripped 5 bases from V and 1 base from J, with 12 bases between. The CDR3 is made up of 16 amino acids. CDR3 sequence: CASSNSGGSYNSPLHF. The CDR3 region has the DNA TGTGCCAGCAGCAATTCGGGGGGGTCCTATAATTCACCCCTCCACTTT.

This clonotype was observed once. The gene calls are TRBV12-3 or TRBV12-4 and TRBJ2-1; D is ambiguous. The CDR3 length is 13 residues. Trimming left V 5 bases short and J 1 base short, with 6 bases between. The CDR3 DNA reads as TGTGCCAGCAGTCCTACTTCCTACAATGAGCAGTTCTTC. Translating it yields CASSPTSYNEQFF.

This clonotype has a handful of counts. The CDR3 protein is CASSLAGGLDNEQFF. The CDR3 DNA follows: TGTGCCAGCAGCCTAGCGGGAGGCCTCGACAATGAGCAGTTCTTC. This chain connects TRBV7-3 to TRBJ2-1; 11 nucleotides match TRBD2. CDR3 size: 15 residues. With 5 bases clipped from V and 5 bases from J, the junction kept 5 bases outside the gene matches. The germline V gene has CDR1 SGHTA and CDR2 FQGTGA.

The chain has TRBV7-4 and TRBJ2-5; TRBD1 or TRBD2 may be the D gene (5 bases each). Germline loops: CDR1 SGHVT, CDR2 SQSDAQ. The CDR3 runs 17 residues. The V end was cut by 4 bases, the J end by 5 bases, with 23 bases between. DNA for the CDR3: TGTGCCAGCAGCTCGGGACGGGGTCTCGTCGATAAGGAGACCCAGTACTTC. Translating it yields CASSSGRGLVDKETQYF.

The rearrangement uses TRBV29-1 and TRBJ2-1; D remains ambiguous. The CDR3 covers 15 residues. Trimming pared 6 bases from V and 6 bases from J, leaving 21 bases between. Germline V gives CDR1 SQVTM, CDR2 ANQGSEA. The CDR3 is CSVQAETKGSNEQFF. In DNA form, the CDR3 reads TGCAGCGTCCAAGCCGAGACAAAAGGCAGCAATGAGCAGTTCTTC.

The J gene is TRBJ2-3, the V gene TRBV11-2; 8 bases are shared with TRBD2. This CDR3 is 14 amino acids long. The V gene's germline CDR1 is SGHAT and CDR2 FQNNGV. Trimming cost V 4 bases and J 5 bases; bases outside gene matches: 5. The CDR3 here is CASSSAGGGDTQYF. The CDR3 DNA follows: TGTGCCAGCAGCTCTGCGGGGGGCGGAGATACGCAGTATTTT.